A single sample is the source of the 13 T cell receptor beta chains below, sequenced in a study of T cells in Graves' hyperthyroidism and ophthalmopathy. From RNA transcripts, TCR beta CDR3 regions were amplified. When the TCR CDR3 underwent first-round RT-PCR, the HTBI primer set was used. TCRdb analysed the multiplex PCR reads with MiXCR anew, one entry per CDR3 protein. Of more than 500,000 distinct CDR3 sequences in the sample, roughly 15% were seen once. The sample was blood. Source of these receptors: a woman in her 30s with Graves' hyperthyroidism.

The chain employs TRBV10-3 and TRBJ2-1; D possibly corresponds to TRBD2 (6 bases). The V gene's germline CDR1 is ENHRY and CDR2 SYGVKD. The CDR3 runs 13 residues. V lost 10 bases to trimming and J lost 5 bases, with 15 bases between them. In DNA form, the CDR3 reads TGTGCCACGGGTGTGGAGGGTGACAATGAGCAGTTCTTC. Its translation is CATGVEGDNEQFF.

Remarks on this clonotype: Since a much larger clone is just one base distant, this may be a read error. The V call is TRBV27, the J call TRBJ1-5; D uncertain. There are 14 residues in the CDR3. Per the germline V gene, CDR1 is MNHEY and CDR2 is SMNVEV (reference sequence). CDR3 DNA: TGTGCCGGCAGTTTTTCGGGTAGAAATCAGCCCCAGCATTTT. Translation gives CAGSFSGRNQPQHF.

This clonotype was counted ten times or more. The J gene is TRBJ2-7, the V gene TRBV5-1; TRBD2 aligns across 10 bases. Germline CDR1 is SGHRS and CDR2 is YFSETQ. V shed 4 bases and J 0 bases; nucleotides not matched to a gene: 4. CDR3 length: 15 residues. The chain's CDR3 is CASSGLADISYEQYF. The CDR3 nucleotides are TGCGCCAGCAGCGGACTAGCGGATATCTCCTACGAGCAGTACTTC.

With respect to this clonotype: Just one base apart from a much larger clone, this may be a read error. V usage is TRBV6-2 or TRBV6-3 and J usage is TRBJ1-1; tentative D call: TRBD1 (6 bases). CDR3 length: 14 amino acids. Germline CDR1 and CDR2: MNHEY and SVGEGT. The chain's CDR3 is CARSHPDRRTEAFF. CDR3 in DNA: TGTGCCCGCAGTCATCCTGACAGGCGAACTGAAGCTTTCTTT.

This clonotype was counted between two and nine times. The rearrangement links TRBV12-5 to TRBJ2-7, with TRBD1 identical over 10 bases. From germline, CDR1 is LGHNT and CDR2 FRNRAP. Germline trimming cut 6 bases from V and 2 bases from J; bases unmatched to any gene: 4. This CDR3 comprises 14 residues. CDR3 sequence (DNA): TGTGCTAGTGGATCCGGGACAGGGGCCTACGAGCAGTACTTC. It yields the protein CASGSGTGAYEQYF.

This clonotype was recorded at least ten times. CDR3 in DNA: TGTGCCAGCAGTAACCTACCGGGACAGGGGTACTACGAGCAGTACTTC. It yields the protein CASSNLPGQGYYEQYF. The chain combines TRBV6-2 or TRBV6-3 with TRBJ2-7, with TRBD1 matching 10 bases. V lost 5 bases to trimming and J lost 3 bases; unmatched junction nucleotides: 10. Germline V CDR1 and CDR2: MNHEY, SVGEGT. The CDR3 loop spans 16 amino acids.

This clonotype was observed a few times. This chain connects TRBV12-3 or TRBV12-4 to TRBJ2-1; 9 bases line up with TRBD1. The V and J ends lost 6 bases and 4 bases, in that order; junction bases with no gene match: 7. The CDR3 has 15 amino acids. The CDR3, as DNA: TGTGCCAGCAGACAGGGGGCGCTTAGGTACAATGAGCAGTTCTTC. Its protein product is CASRQGALRYNEQFF.

This clonotype showed up many times. The chain carries TRBV19 and TRBJ2-1; 10 bases line up with TRBD2. This CDR3 contains 13 residues. V lost 7 bases to trimming and J lost 6 bases; unmatched junction nucleotides: 3. From germline, CDR1 is LNHDA and CDR2 SQIVND (reference sequence). CDR3 sequence (DNA): TGTGCCAGTAAGGGACTAGCGTCCAATGAGCAGTTCTTC. Translated, it gives CASKGLASNEQFF.

This clonotype appeared many times. No DNA is shown, since the ends of the CDR3 on it are uncertain; the CDR3 is the one TCRdb lists. This sequence joins TRBV5-4 and TRBJ1-1. Germline assignment: CDR1 SGHNT and CDR2 YYREEE (reference sequence). The CDR3 extends over 15 residues, inclusive of both ends. CDR3 protein: CASSFGPGVNTEAFF.

This clonotype appeared a few times. V and J are TRBV10-3 and TRBJ1-5; D perhaps matches TRBD1 (5 bases). This CDR3 is built from 14 residues. V was trimmed by 3 bases and J by 5 bases, leaving 11 bases between them. In germline, CDR1 is ENHRY, CDR2 SYGVKD. CDR3 sequence reads: CAISEAGPYQPQHF. CDR3 in DNA: TGTGCCATCAGTGAAGCAGGGCCATATCAGCCCCAGCATTTT.

The rearrangement uses TRBV9 and TRBJ2-3; D is tentatively TRBD1 or TRBD2 (5 bases each). In germline, CDR1 is SGDLS, CDR2 YYNGEE. The germline V and J ends were trimmed by 6 bases and 2 bases, with 25 bases remaining between them. The CDR3 runs 18 residues. The CDR3 reads CASNSHISGAGYTDTQYF. The CDR3 DNA is TGTGCCAGCAACTCACATATTTCCGGGGCAGGGTACACAGATACGCAGTATTTT.

To note about this clonotype: Possible read error: a much larger clone is one base away. The chain carries TRBV6-1 and TRBJ2-7, with D possibly being TRBD2 (6 bases). In germline, CDR1 is MNHNS, CDR2 SASEGT. This CDR3 comprises 14 residues. The V gene lost 5 bases and the J gene lost 3 bases, with 14 bases spanning the gap. DNA for the CDR3: TGTGCCAGCAGTCGCGGGACCTTGGGCTACGAGCAGTACGTC. As protein: CASSRGTLGYEQYV.

There are many counts of this clonotype. CDR3 coding DNA: TGCAGTGCTAGAGATAGGGGACTAGCACGGGGCTACGAGCAGTACTTC. Protein product: CSARDRGLARGYEQYF. The rearrangement uses TRBV20-1 and TRBJ2-7; TRBD2 agrees at 9 bases. From germline, CDR1 is DFQATT and CDR2 SNEGSKA (reference sequence). The CDR3 totals 16 residues. After removal of 0 bases from V and 3 bases from J, the junction contained 9 bases not matched to a gene.